Listed here is a single T cell receptor beta chain. The antigen remains unidentified. Together with a sample-barcoded 5' primer, a J-beta primer mix was included in a second PCR lasting roughly 6 to 12 cycles. A single record per CDR3 protein comes from TCRdb applying MiXCR to the 5' RACE reads. The data contain fewer than 1.5 million distinct CDR3 sequences, 40% to 50% of them singletons. These data are taken from a study of blood T cells in healthy people across ages. General study points: For the donors, CMV status was unknown and possibly confounded expanded clonotype changes.

Germline values: CDR1 SGHAT, CDR2 FQDESV (reference sequence). V was cut by 5 bases and J by 5 bases, with 13 bases left in between. This CDR3 contains 13 residues. The sequence derives from a young woman in good health. The specimen was blood. The genes are TRBV11-1 and TRBJ2-7; D is perhaps TRBD2 (6 bases). CDR3 sequence: CASSLGWGDEQYF. In nucleotides, the CDR3 is TGTGCCAGCAGCCTCGGATGGGGGGACGAGCAGTACTTC.